This T cell receptor beta chain was sequenced during a study of cytomegalovirus exposure and HLA in healthy donors. Findings and limits, study-wide: It was confirmed in vitro that a few of the CMV-associated chains were specific for CMV antigens. The study put 150 or so TCR beta chains on its list as cytomegalovirus-associated.

Germline V CDR1 and CDR2: SGHRS, YFSETQ. The CDR3 consists of 15 residues. Trimming cost V 3 bases and J 4 bases, with 17 bases left between them. As for this clone: Its antigen is still unknown.

Donors were drawn from the roughly 130-subject validation cohort, separate from the roughly 700-subject first cohort. TCRdb keeps only in-frame clones here, not all; method: immunoSEQ multiplex PCR. The sample holds 120,000 to 150,000 clones; around nine tenths are singletons and the top ten take around 8%. This chain links TRBV5-1 with TRBJ2-7, with D perhaps TRBD1 (6 bases). The sample taken for sequencing was PBMCs. The source of this sequence is a woman aged 18-30 years in good health and CMV-seropositive. This CDR3 is CASSSTGRAGYEQYF. The CDR3 DNA is TGCGCCAGCAGCTCTACAGGGAGAGCTGGATACGAGCAGTACTTC.